These 19 T cell receptor beta chains originate from one sample sequenced in a study of cytomegalovirus exposure and HLA in healthy donors. PCR involved 60 Vbeta and 13 Jbeta primers. TCRdb keeps only in-frame clones here, not all; method: immunoSEQ multiplex PCR. The table includes 150,000 or so clones, roughly 74% detected once. The specimen sequenced was PBMCs. These receptors originate from a male donor in good health and CMV-seronegative.

This chain joins TRBV10-3 and TRBJ2-7; 9 bases match TRBD1. The J segment lost 4 bases and the V segment lost 2 bases, leaving 6 bases of the junction unmatched. This CDR3 contains 15 residues. The germline V gene encodes CDR1 ENHRY and CDR2 SYGVKD. CDR3 nucleotides: TGTGCCATCAGTGAGCCTGGACAGGGGCGGTACGAGCAGTACTTC. It codes for CAISEPGQGRYEQYF.

The chain combines TRBV7-9 with TRBJ2-3; D perhaps matches TRBD2 (6 bases). The CDR3 totals 17 residues. V was shortened by 3 bases and J by 3 bases, with 19 bases between the two germline ends. CDR1 and CDR2 from the germline V gene are SEHNR and FQNEAQ (reference sequence). The CDR3 DNA follows: TGTGCCAGCAGCTTTTTTCGCTTGCGGGACCCAACAGATACGCAGTATTTT. This sequence encodes CASSFFRLRDPTDTQYF.

V is TRBV27 and J is TRBJ2-1, with 14 positions matching TRBD2. The junction had 4 bases not matched to a gene; V was cut back by 4 bases and J by 11 bases. Germline CDR1 is MNHEY and CDR2 is SMNVEV (reference sequence). This CDR3 has 14 amino acids. CDR3: CASSSGLAGGQQFF. CDR3 nucleotide sequence: TGTGCCAGCAGTTCCGGACTAGCGGGAGGCCAGCAGTTCTTC.

This clone was seen only a few times. This chain uses TRBV18 with TRBJ1-3; TRBD1 matches at 9 bases. The germline V gene encodes CDR1 KGHSH and CDR2 LQKENI. CDR3 length: 16 residues. Trimming took 5 bases from V and 0 from J; bases not matched to a gene: 5. CDR3 sequence: CASSRDRVSSGNTIYF. As DNA, the CDR3 is TGTGCCAGCTCAAGGGACAGGGTCAGCTCTGGAAACACCATATATTTT.

This chain connects TRBV2 to TRBJ1-5; TRBD1 matches at 7 bases. The ends lost 3 bases at V and 4 bases at J; junction bases unmatched: 6. The CDR3 has 15 amino acids. Per germline, CDR1 SNHLY and CDR2 FYNNEI. CDR3 in DNA: TGTGCCAGCAGTGAGGACAGGTTCTCAAATCAGCCCCAGCATTTT. The encoded protein is CASSEDRFSNQPQHF.

This clone appeared once. The V call is TRBV4-3, the J call TRBJ2-3; D call uncertain. Trimming shortened V by 2 bases and J by 1 base, and 4 bases separated the two germline ends. Germline V CDR1 and CDR2: LGHNA, YSLEER. This CDR3 has 13 amino acids. CDR3 coding DNA: TGCGCCAGCAGCCAAACTGGCACAGATACGCAGTATTTT. Protein sequence: CASSQTGTDTQYF.

The table lists this clone with a few counts. The chain couples TRBV6-1 to TRBJ2-7; D uncertain. Trimming removed 3 bases from V and 3 bases from J, with 6 bases in between. Germline V gene sequence: CDR1 MNHNS, CDR2 SASEGT. This CDR3 region has 12 residues. The CDR3 DNA is TGTGCCAGCAGTGACAGATTCTACGAGCAGTACTTC. It encodes CASSDRFYEQYF.

This sequence joins TRBV27 and TRBJ2-5; TRBD2 matches at 7 bases. The V segment lost 2 bases and the J segment 2 bases; nucleotides outside the gene matches: 5. The CDR3 is made up of 15 amino acids. In germline, CDR1 is MNHEY, CDR2 SMNVEV (reference sequence). The CDR3 DNA is TGTGCCAGCAGTTTACGCGGGAGTTGGCAAGAGACCCAGTACTTC. This encodes CASSLRGSWQETQYF.

The chain couples TRBV7-2 to TRBJ1-1, with D possibly being TRBD1 (6 bases). This CDR3 is 15 amino acids long. Germline values: CDR1 SGHTA, CDR2 FQGNSA. Trimming removed 6 bases at V and 5 bases at J, with 19 bases between. CDR3 sequence reads: CASRPTGRVGTEAFF. CDR3 nucleotides: TGTGCCAGCAGACCTACAGGGCGGGTGGGGACTGAAGCTTTCTTT.

This clone was found once. The chain joins TRBV28 to TRBJ1-2; 9 bases are shared with TRBD1. Trimming removed 4 bases from V and 4 bases from J; junction bases left unmatched: 13. CDR1 is MDHEN, CDR2 SYDVKM, per germline. This CDR3 comprises 17 residues. The CDR3 is CASSSTGGAGTGYGYTF. DNA of the CDR3: TGTGCCAGCAGTTCCACAGGGGGCGCGGGGACGGGCTATGGCTACACCTTC.

Concerning this clone: The same CDR3 is also encoded by other DNA sequences in this sample. The CDR3 reads CASSLGPVYGYTF. The CDR3 nucleotides are TGCGCCAGCAGCTTGGGTCCAGTCTATGGCTACACCTTC. The chain has TRBV5-1 and TRBJ1-2; the D is unclear. The CDR3 is made up of 13 amino acids. CDR1 and CDR2 (germline): SGHRS, YFSETQ. Trimming cost V 0 bases and J 4 bases, with 7 bases left between them.

This chain links TRBV6-1 with TRBJ2-2; D perhaps matches TRBD1 (6 bases). The length of the CDR3 is 14 residues. Per the germline V gene, CDR1 is MNHNS and CDR2 is SASEGT. Trimming removed 5 bases at V and 6 bases at J, with 13 bases between. CDR3 sequence: CASSTGWTSGELFF. The CDR3 nucleotides read TGTGCCAGCAGTACAGGGTGGACGTCCGGGGAGCTGTTTTTT.

The chain uses TRBV4-2 and TRBJ2-1; 9 bases are shared with TRBD2. Looked up from germline, CDR1 is LGHNA and CDR2 is YNFKEQ. This CDR3 is 16 amino acids long. Unmatched junction bases numbered 5, after V lost 1 base and J lost 4 bases. The CDR3 sequence: CASSQGQAGGYNEQFF. The CDR3 region has the DNA TGTGCCAGCAGCCAAGGCCAAGCGGGAGGATACAATGAGCAGTTCTTC.

CDR3 sequence reads: CASRIGGVSGEAFF. DNA for the CDR3: TGTGCCAGTAGAATCGGGGGAGTTTCAGGTGAAGCTTTCTTT. This chain uses TRBV19 with TRBJ1-1; a possible D gene is TRBD1 (5 bases). Germline CDR1 is LNHDA and CDR2 is SQIVND (reference sequence). V was trimmed by 6 bases and J by 7 bases, leaving 18 bases between them. This CDR3 is built from 14 residues.

Only a few counts were recorded for this clone. The V and J genes are TRBV27 and TRBJ1-5, with D possibly matching TRBD1 (6 bases). From germline, CDR1 is MNHEY and CDR2 SMNVEV (reference sequence). This CDR3 is 17 amino acids long. Trimming took off 4 bases at V and 4 bases at J, with 20 bases between the two ends. CDR3: CASSSFGQGFPNQPQHF. For the CDR3, the DNA is TGTGCCAGCAGTTCCTTCGGGCAGGGGTTTCCGAATCAGCCCCAGCATTTT.

The chain employs TRBV18 and TRBJ2-7; TRBD2 agrees at 10 bases. Germline V CDR1 and CDR2: KGHSH, LQKENI. CDR3 length: 15 residues. The junction had 7 bases not matched to a gene; V was cut back by 2 bases and J by 6 bases. The DNA of the CDR3 is TGTGCCAGCTCACCAGGAGTAGCGGGGGGTCTCGAGCAGTACTTC. It yields the protein CASSPGVAGGLEQYF.

A few counts support this clone. The chain employs TRBV15 and TRBJ1-1; possible D gene TRBD1, 5 bases. Per the germline V gene, CDR1 is LNHNV and CDR2 is YYDKDF (reference sequence). This CDR3 has 12 amino acids. With 5 bases removed from V and 8 bases from J, the gap between germline ends came to 12 bases. CDR3 loop: CATSPFGHEAFF. The DNA of the CDR3 is TGTGCCACCAGCCCCTTCGGACACGAAGCTTTCTTT.

This chain links TRBV28 with TRBJ1-2; D ambiguous. The CDR3 consists of 13 residues. CDR1 and CDR2 (germline): MDHEN, SYDVKM. V lost 1 base, J lost 4 bases, and 7 bases lay in between. CDR3 sequence reads: CASSLSPVYGYTF. The CDR3 nucleotides read TGTGCCAGCAGTTTATCCCCTGTCTATGGCTACACCTTC.

CDR3 sequence reads: CASSQDGTSGSDTQYF. CDR3 in DNA: TGCGCCAGCAGCCAAGATGGGACTAGCGGGAGTGATACGCAGTATTTT. The V gene is TRBV4-3, the J gene TRBJ2-3; 14 nucleotides match TRBD2. Trimming took 0 bases from V and 6 from J; bases not matched to a gene: 2. This CDR3 comprises 16 residues. Germline values: CDR1 LGHNA, CDR2 YSLEER.